The clone carrying this TCR beta chain was recorded at least ten times. This entry belongs to a study of T cells after yellow fever vaccination. The germline V gene has CDR1 SGHRS and CDR2 YFSETQ. The CDR3 is made up of 14 amino acids. V was pared by 4 bases and J by 3 bases, with 6 bases of the junction left unmatched. From the 5' RACE reads, TCRdb called clonotypes with MiXCR, one entry per CDR3 protein. The sample contains 300,000 to 350,000 distinct CDR3 sequences, around 8.1% of which appear only once. Sequencing was performed on PBMCs, taken more than 35 days after the first yellow fever vaccination. The receptor was derived from a man aged 18 to 30 who received the YFV17D yellow fever vaccine. The chain links TRBV5-1 to TRBJ2-7, with 8 bases identical to TRBD1. The CDR3 spells CASSEQGEGYEQYF. CDR3 DNA sequence: TGCGCCAGCAGCGAACAGGGGGAAGGCTACGAGCAGTACTTC.